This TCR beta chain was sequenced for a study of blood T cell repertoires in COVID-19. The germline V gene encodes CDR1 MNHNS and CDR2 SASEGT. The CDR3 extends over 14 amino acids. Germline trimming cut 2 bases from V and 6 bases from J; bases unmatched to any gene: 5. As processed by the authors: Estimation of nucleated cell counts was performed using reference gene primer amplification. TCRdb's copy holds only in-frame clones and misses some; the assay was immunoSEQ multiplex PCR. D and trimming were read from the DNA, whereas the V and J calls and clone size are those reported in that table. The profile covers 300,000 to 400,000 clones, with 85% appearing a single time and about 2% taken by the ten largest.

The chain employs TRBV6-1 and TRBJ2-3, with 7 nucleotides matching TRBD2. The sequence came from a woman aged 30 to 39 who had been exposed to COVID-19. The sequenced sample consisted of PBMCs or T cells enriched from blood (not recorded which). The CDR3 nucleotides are TGTGCCAGCAGTGAAACCGGGGGGAGGGATACGCAGTATTTT. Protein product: CASSETGGRDTQYF.